The T cell receptor (beta chain) under discussion was sequenced for a study of blood T cell repertoires in COVID-19. Across the study: Both acute and convalescent COVID-19 samples were obtained from the United States, Italy and Spain.

Profiled with immunoSEQ multiplex PCR; TCRdb holds only in-frame clones, not every one. The data show about 200,000 clones, with roughly 80% seen just once and 8.2% held by the top ten. Enrollment of patients from Seattle took place during active infection, with longitudinal follow-up. This CDR3 contains 15 residues. Germline CDR1 and CDR2: SQVTM and ANQGSEA. V dropped 1 base and J dropped 0; count of bases not matched to a gene: 5. The chain joins TRBV29-1 to TRBJ1-2; 7 bases line up with TRBD1. The TCR was taken from a woman older than 75 with COVID-19, enrolled during active disease. The sequenced sample consisted of peripheral blood. CDR3: CSVEGHGTANYGYTF. CDR3 sequence (DNA): TGCAGCGTTGAAGGACACGGGACAGCTAACTATGGCTACACCTTC.